This is a list of T cell receptor beta chains from one sample in a study of cytomegalovirus exposure and HLA in healthy donors. Sequencing used immunoSEQ multiplex PCR; TCRdb keeps in-frame clones, though not all of them. The sample holds over 250,000 clones, approximately 86% seen once. Sequencing was done on a sample of PBMCs. The receptors were gathered from a woman between 18 and 29 years old in good health and CMV-seronegative. CDR3s include the opening cysteine and the closing phenylalanine or tryptophan. The D gene is left open where the match is weak. The size field is filled for only some rows; it gives once, few, many or a size class.

abundance: -; j_gene: TRBJ2-1; v_gene: TRBV4-1; d_gene: TRBD1; CDR3nt: TGCGCCAGCAGCCGAGACAGGGGGCGCCCGTACAATGAGCAGTTCTTC; CDR3aa: CASSRDRGRPYNEQFF
abundance: -; j_gene: TRBJ2-7; v_gene: TRBV18; d_gene: TRBD1; CDR3nt: TGTGCCAGCTCACCAGAGACAGGGGACTCCTACGAGCAGTACTTC; CDR3aa: CASSPETGDSYEQYF
abundance: -; j_gene: TRBJ2-3; v_gene: TRBV5-4; d_gene: TRBD1; CDR3nt: TGTGCCAGCAGCCAACAGGGGGCGGCAGATACGCAGTATTTT; CDR3aa: CASSQQGAADTQYF
abundance: -; j_gene: TRBJ1-4; v_gene: TRBV27; d_gene: -; CDR3nt: TGTGCCAGCAGTTTGACATTTGCAACTAATGAAAAACTGTTTTTT; CDR3aa: CASSLTFATNEKLFF
abundance: -; j_gene: TRBJ2-5; v_gene: TRBV30; d_gene: -; CDR3nt: TGTGCCTGCCGAAGGGGGGGGGCTCAAGAGACCCAGTACTTC; CDR3aa: CACRRGGAQETQYF
abundance: -; j_gene: TRBJ2-7; v_gene: TRBV11-2; d_gene: TRBD2; CDR3nt: TGTGCCAGCAGCTCGATAGCGGGTCCCCAGGAGCAGTACTTC; CDR3aa: CASSSIAGPQEQYF
abundance: few; j_gene: TRBJ2-7; v_gene: TRBV7-2; d_gene: -; CDR3nt: TGTGCCAGCAGCTTAGGGGCTGGCCCACACGAGCAGTACTTC; CDR3aa: CASSLGAGPHEQYF
abundance: -; j_gene: TRBJ2-1; v_gene: TRBV7-9; d_gene: TRBD1; CDR3nt: TGTGCCAGCAGCCCTGGGACGGGACAGGGGGCGGGTAAGCAGTTCTTC; CDR3aa: CASSPGTGQGAGKQFF
abundance: -; j_gene: TRBJ1-4; v_gene: TRBV5-6; d_gene: -; CDR3nt: TGTGCCAGCAGCTTGTCGGGAGCGACGGGTGAAAAACTGTTTTTT; CDR3aa: CASSLSGATGEKLFF
abundance: -; j_gene: TRBJ2-4; v_gene: TRBV10-2; d_gene: -; CDR3nt: TGCGCCAGCAGGGAACAGGGATCCAAAAACATTCAGTACTTC; CDR3aa: CASREQGSKNIQYF
abundance: -; j_gene: TRBJ2-5; v_gene: TRBV5-1; d_gene: TRBD1; CDR3nt: TGCGCCAGCAGCTTGGCCACAGGGGTGCTGGCAGAAGAGACCCAGTACTTC; CDR3aa: CASSLATGVLAEETQYF
abundance: -; j_gene: TRBJ1-1; v_gene: TRBV6-5; d_gene: -; CDR3nt: TGTGCCAGCAGTTACACAGTGGGCACTGAAGCTTTCTTT; CDR3aa: CASSYTVGTEAFF
abundance: once; j_gene: TRBJ2-7; v_gene: TRBV2; d_gene: TRBD1; CDR3nt: TGTGCCAGCAGTGAACCCAGGGGGACCTACGAGCAGTACTTC; CDR3aa: CASSEPRGTYEQYF
abundance: -; j_gene: TRBJ2-3; v_gene: TRBV5-4; d_gene: TRBD2; CDR3nt: TGTGCCAGCAGCCAGGGACTAGCGGGGGGACATACCCCAACAGATACGCAGTATTTT; CDR3aa: CASSQGLAGGHTPTDTQYF
abundance: -; j_gene: TRBJ2-7; v_gene: TRBV9; d_gene: TRBD1; CDR3nt: TGTGCCAGCAGCAAGGGGGACAGCGCCTCCTACGAGCAGTACTTC; CDR3aa: CASSKGDSASYEQYF
abundance: -; j_gene: TRBJ1-4; v_gene: TRBV4-2; d_gene: TRBD1; CDR3nt: TGTGCCAGCAGCCAAGAGACAGGGGGCGGTGAAAAACTGTTTTTT; CDR3aa: CASSQETGGGEKLFF
abundance: -; j_gene: TRBJ1-5; v_gene: TRBV5-1; d_gene: -; CDR3nt: TGCGCCAGCAGCTTGGGAGGCGGGAGCAATCAGCCCCAGCATTTT; CDR3aa: CASSLGGGSNQPQHF
abundance: -; j_gene: TRBJ2-1; v_gene: TRBV5-5; d_gene: TRBD2; CDR3nt: TGTGCCAGCAGGAAACGGGAGGAGGGCTCCTACAATGAGCAGTTCTTC; CDR3aa: CASRKREEGSYNEQFF
abundance: once; j_gene: TRBJ1-2; v_gene: TRBV4-3; d_gene: TRBD1; CDR3nt: TGCGCCAGCAGCCAAGGAAGGACAGGGGGCTATGGCTACACCTTC; CDR3aa: CASSQGRTGGYGYTF
abundance: -; j_gene: TRBJ2-7; v_gene: TRBV9; d_gene: TRBD2; CDR3nt: TGTGCCAGCAGCGTGGAACTAGCGTCCTACGAGCAGTACTTC; CDR3aa: CASSVELASYEQYF
abundance: -; j_gene: TRBJ1-2; v_gene: TRBV9; d_gene: -; CDR3nt: TGTGCCAGCAGCGTAGAACCGGGGGGGGACTATGGCTACACCTTC; CDR3aa: CASSVEPGGDYGYTF
abundance: -; j_gene: TRBJ1-2; v_gene: TRBV10-3; d_gene: TRBD1; CDR3nt: TGTGCCATCAGCCCCGGACAGGTTAACTATGGCTACACCTTC; CDR3aa: CAISPGQVNYGYTF
abundance: -; j_gene: TRBJ2-5; v_gene: TRBV5-6; d_gene: TRBD2; CDR3nt: TGTGCCAGCAGCTTGTGGACTAGCGGGAGGGAGGAGACCCAGTACTTC; CDR3aa: CASSLWTSGREETQYF
abundance: -; j_gene: TRBJ2-2; v_gene: TRBV5-1; d_gene: -; CDR3nt: TGCGCCAGCCGGGTTCGGACAGCGACCAGCGGGGAGCTGTTTTTT; CDR3aa: CASRVRTATSGELFF
abundance: -; j_gene: TRBJ1-4; v_gene: TRBV5-6; d_gene: TRBD1; CDR3nt: TGTGCCAGCAGCTTGGGGACAGGGCATGAAAAACTGTTTTTT; CDR3aa: CASSLGTGHEKLFF
abundance: -; j_gene: TRBJ1-2; v_gene: TRBV6-4; d_gene: -; CDR3nt: TGTGCCAGCAGGCGCAACGGGGAGGCGAGGGGCTACACCTTC; CDR3aa: CASRRNGEARGYTF
abundance: -; j_gene: TRBJ1-1; v_gene: TRBV30; d_gene: -; CDR3nt: TGTGCCTGGCGATCGACAGGCGGGGCTTTCTTT; CDR3aa: CAWRSTGGAFF
abundance: -; j_gene: TRBJ1-1; v_gene: TRBV18; d_gene: -; CDR3nt: TGTGCCAGCTCACCCCTCCCGGGGAGGGGCGACACTGAAGCTTTCTTT; CDR3aa: CASSPLPGRGDTEAFF
abundance: few; j_gene: TRBJ2-7; v_gene: TRBV14; d_gene: -; CDR3nt: TGTGCCAGCAGCGCCCGAGCGGGCGTTTCCTACGAGCAGTACTTC; CDR3aa: CASSARAGVSYEQYF
abundance: -; j_gene: TRBJ2-1; v_gene: TRBV27; d_gene: -; CDR3nt: TGTGCCAGCAGTCCTACCTACAATGAGCAGTTCTTC; CDR3aa: CASSPTYNEQFF
abundance: -; j_gene: TRBJ2-3; v_gene: TRBV6-1; d_gene: TRBD2; CDR3nt: TGTGCCAGCAGTGAAGGGACTAGCGGACCTTCATTTGAGTATTTT; CDR3aa: CASSEGTSGPSFEYF
abundance: -; j_gene: TRBJ1-1; v_gene: TRBV30; d_gene: TRBD1; CDR3nt: TGTGCCTGGACCACAGGGGTTGCCACTGAAGCTTTCTTT; CDR3aa: CAWTTGVATEAFF
abundance: -; j_gene: TRBJ1-2; v_gene: TRBV28; d_gene: -; CDR3nt: TGTGCCAGCAGTTTAGACAGAGTTAACTATGGCTACACCTTC; CDR3aa: CASSLDRVNYGYTF
abundance: -; j_gene: TRBJ2-2; v_gene: TRBV13; d_gene: TRBD1; CDR3nt: TGTGCCAGCAGCTTCTCTGGGGACAGCCTCCACGGGGAGCTGTTTTTT; CDR3aa: CASSFSGDSLHGELFF
abundance: -; j_gene: TRBJ2-7; v_gene: TRBV30; d_gene: TRBD2; CDR3nt: TGTGCCTGGAGTGGCGTAGCGGGAGAACAGGAGCAGTACTTC; CDR3aa: CAWSGVAGEQEQYF
abundance: -; j_gene: TRBJ1-2; v_gene: TRBV7-9; d_gene: -; CDR3nt: TGTGCCAGCAGCTTAAAACCCCCGGGAGAAGACGAAGGCTACACCTTC; CDR3aa: CASSLKPPGEDEGYTF
abundance: few; j_gene: TRBJ1-6; v_gene: TRBV18; d_gene: -; CDR3nt: TGTGCCAGCTCATCACAGGGAGATAATTCACCCCTCCACTTT; CDR3aa: CASSSQGDNSPLHF
abundance: -; j_gene: TRBJ2-7; v_gene: TRBV7-3; d_gene: TRBD2; CDR3nt: TGTGCCAGCAGCTTAACCGGGGGGAACTACGAGCAGTACTTC; CDR3aa: CASSLTGGNYEQYF
abundance: -; j_gene: TRBJ1-1; v_gene: TRBV27; d_gene: -; CDR3nt: TGTGCCAGCAGTCTCCTCTCGGGGCCCTCGGGGGGCACTGAAGCTTTCTTT; CDR3aa: CASSLLSGPSGGTEAFF
abundance: -; j_gene: TRBJ2-1; v_gene: TRBV14; d_gene: TRBD1; CDR3nt: TGTGCCAGCAGCCAAGTTGGGACAGGGGAGCAGTTCTTC; CDR3aa: CASSQVGTGEQFF
abundance: -; j_gene: TRBJ1-5; v_gene: TRBV19; d_gene: -; CDR3nt: TGTGCCAGTAGTATGGCGGAGTCAAGCTTCAATCAGCCCCAGCATTTT; CDR3aa: CASSMAESSFNQPQHF